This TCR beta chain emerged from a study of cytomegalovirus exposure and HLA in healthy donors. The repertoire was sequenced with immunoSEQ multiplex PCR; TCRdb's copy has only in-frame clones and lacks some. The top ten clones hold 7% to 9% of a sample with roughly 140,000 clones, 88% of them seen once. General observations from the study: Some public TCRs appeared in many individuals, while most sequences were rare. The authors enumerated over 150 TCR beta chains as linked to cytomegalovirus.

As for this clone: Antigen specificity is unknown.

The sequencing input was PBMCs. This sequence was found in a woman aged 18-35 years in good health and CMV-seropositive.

CDR3 sequence reads: CASSFTGGEQYF. The DNA of the CDR3 is TGTGCCAGCAGTTTTACAGGGGGCGAGCAGTACTTC. This rearrangement joins TRBV7-9 to TRBJ2-7; 8 nucleotides agree with TRBD1. CDR1 is SEHNR, CDR2 FQNEAQ, per germline (reference sequence). The J segment lost 6 bases and the V segment lost 6 bases, leaving 4 bases of the junction unmatched. This CDR3 has 12 amino acids.